This T cell receptor beta chain emerged from a study of regulatory T cells in long-lasting Graves disease. V gave up 3 bases and J gave up 6 bases; unmatched junction bases: 8. Germline CDR1 reads KGHSH; CDR2 reads LQKENI. The CDR3 runs to 15 residues. This clonotype was recorded many times. Its antigen remains unidentified. The study's findings and limits: Accuracy was perhaps lowered by the small sample size. Persistent disease was associated with favored TRBV28 usage and with favored use of TRBJ1-2 and TRBJ2-5.

The time point was: newly diagnosed GD, antithyroid drugs for less than 3 months. Researchers made the TCR library from RNA that was extracted from PBMCs. Both iRepertoire HTBI primers and Arm-PCR of CDR3 regions were used to build the TCR beta libraries. TCRdb re-analysed the multiplex PCR reads in MiXCR, keeping a single row per CDR3 protein. Altogether 200,000 to 250,000 distinct CDR3 sequences are present, around 19% being singletons, with the ten largest covering around 11%. The data also belong to a second study, concerning T cells in Graves' hyperthyroidism and ophthalmopathy. As reported in that work: RT-PCR in the first round (using the HTBI primer set) targeted the TCR CDR3. In the analysis, a 13 V-J model separated ophthalmopathy from stable hyperthyroidism.

The receptor was isolated from a woman aged 30 to 39 with Graves disease. The sample was peripheral blood mononuclear cells (PBMCs), taken at new diagnosis, from a patient treated with antithyroid drugs. The chain links TRBV18 to TRBJ1-5, with 7 bases identical to TRBD1. CDR3 region: CASSPGTAVGQPQHF. The DNA for the CDR3 is TGTGCCAGCTCACCCGGGACAGCAGTAGGTCAGCCCCAGCATTTT.